This is a list of T cell receptor beta chains from one sample in a study of technical replicates of blood from several donors. The data were produced by immunoSEQ multiplex PCR, yet TCRdb's version contains in-frame clones alone and is incomplete. The data contain 60,000 to 65,000 clones, 70% to 90% of them singletons. Sequenced sample: PBMCs. These receptors were taken from a human donor in good health. Some clones in this sample may be carry-over from other donors' samples. The CDR3 runs from the conserved cysteine through the conserved F or W. A D gene is named only where the DNA matches it firmly. Clone size appears in some rows only: once, few, many, or a class for an expanded clone.

TRBD1 TRBJ2-5 TRBV29-1 - CSVVPNRGAGETQYF TGCAGCGTTGTCCCAAACAGGGGTGCGGGAGAGACCCAGTACTTC
- TRBJ2-5 TRBV7-2 once CASSLVPQAKQTQYF TGTGCCAGCAGCTTAGTCCCGCAGGCTAAGCAGACCCAGTACTTC
- TRBJ2-2 TRBV2 - CASRGQGTGELFF TGTGCCAGCAGAGGGCAGGGGACCGGGGAGCTGTTTTTT
TRBD2 TRBJ2-3 TRBV10-3 - CAICTSGTDTQYF TGTGCCATCTGTACTAGCGGCACAGATACGCAGTATTTT
- TRBJ2-6 TRBV29-1 - CSVVRESSGANVLTF TGCAGCGTTGTTCGGGAGTCCTCTGGGGCCAACGTCCTGACTTTT
TRBD1 TRBJ2-2 TRBV7-8 - CASRAGGPPGTGELFF TGTGCCAGCAGAGCAGGGGGCCCCCCGGGGACCGGGGAGCTGTTTTTT
TRBD1 TRBJ1-2 TRBV18 - CASSPGTVYGYTF TGTGCCAGCTCACCTGGGACAGTCTATGGCTACACCTTC
- TRBJ2-3 TRBV30 - CAWSEENTDTQYF TGTGCCTGGAGTGAAGAGAACACAGATACGCAGTATTTT
- TRBJ2-3 TRBV11-3 - CASSLVGLGTQYF TGTGCCAGCAGCTTAGTGGGCCTCGGCACGCAGTATTTT
- TRBJ2-7 TRBV18 - CASSWGQPPYEQYF TGTGCCAGCTCATGGGGGCAACCCCCCTACGAGCAGTACTTC
- TRBJ2-5 TRBV4-2 - CASSHPWDGGEMAETQYF TGTGCCAGCAGCCACCCATGGGACGGCGGGGAGATGGCAGAGACCCAGTACTTC
- TRBJ1-3 TRBV10-3 - CAISETGGSGNTIYF TGTGCCATCAGTGAAACGGGAGGCTCTGGAAACACCATATATTTT
- TRBJ2-7 TRBV10-1 once CASSERDRVWRGTYEQYF TGCGCCAGCAGTGAGAGGGATAGGGTTTGGCGGGGTACCTACGAGCAGTACTTC
TRBD2 TRBJ2-1 TRBV5-1 - CASTLAGGIDEQFF TGCGCCAGCACCCTCGCGGGAGGGATTGATGAGCAGTTCTTC
TRBD1 TRBJ1-2 TRBV9 - CASSENPGQAEISKNYGYTF TGTGCCAGCAGCGAAAACCCAGGACAGGCGGAAATATCAAAGAACTATGGCTACACCTTC
- TRBJ1-2 TRBV7-2 - CASSSDSPVVYGYTF TGTGCCAGCAGCTCTGACAGTCCGGTCGTCTATGGCTACACCTTC
TRBD2 TRBJ2-5 TRBV19 medium-sized CASSQGSSGSETQYF TGTGCCAGTAGCCAGGGTTCTAGCGGGAGTGAGACCCAGTACTTC
- TRBJ1-4 TRBV27 - CASSNRILNEKLFF TGTGCCAGCAGCAACAGGATCCTCAATGAAAAACTGTTTTTT
- TRBJ1-5 TRBV6-5 few CASSYGLPGGGQPQHF TGTGCCAGCAGTTATGGACTCCCGGGCGGTGGTCAGCCCCAGCATTTT
- TRBJ2-7 TRBV6-6 - CASSPRLVDEQYF TGTGCCAGCTCCCCGAGGTTAGTAGACGAGCAGTACTTC
- TRBJ1-4 TRBV6-5 - CASSYSGATTNEKLFF TGTGCCAGCAGTTACTCCGGAGCTACAACTAATGAAAAACTGTTTTTT
- TRBJ2-3 TRBV27 - CASSLLEGSTDTQYF TGTGCCAGCAGTTTACTAGAGGGTAGCACAGATACGCAGTATTTT
TRBD1 TRBJ1-1 TRBV5-4 - CASSFGGQGDTEAFF TGTGCCAGCAGCTTCGGTGGACAGGGCGACACTGAAGCTTTCTTT
TRBD1 TRBJ2-7 TRBV28 - CASSPSGTGLYEQYF TGTGCCAGCAGTCCCTCCGGGACAGGGTTATACGAGCAGTACTTC
TRBD2 TRBJ2-2 TRBV7-9 - CASSLGLAGTGELFF TGTGCCAGCAGCTTGGGACTAGCGGGCACCGGGGAGCTGTTTTTT
- TRBJ2-5 TRBV10-3 - CAISESLGGAQETQYF TGTGCCATCAGTGAGTCCTTGGGGGGGGCGCAAGAGACCCAGTACTTC
- TRBJ2-1 TRBV2 - CASSDAAFGSYNEQFF TGTGCCAGCAGTGACGCGGCGTTTGGCTCCTACAATGAGCAGTTCTTC
- TRBJ2-3 TRBV9 - CASSLQSDAGDTQYF TGTGCCAGCAGCCTGCAGAGTGATGCCGGGGATACGCAGTATTTT
- TRBJ1-6 TRBV5-6 - CASSLMGSLPLHF TGTGCCAGCAGCTTGATGGGCTCCTTACCCCTCCACTTT